One TCR beta chain is described in this entry. The method was immunoSEQ multiplex PCR; TCRdb's version includes in-frame clones alone and lacks a portion of them. In the table there are about 81,000 clones, 75% to 85% of which are singletons. The germline gives CDR1 DFQATT, CDR2 SNEGSKA (reference sequence). V lost 6 bases to trimming and J lost 7 bases, with 12 bases between them. This CDR3 contains 11 residues. The sample originates from a study of technical replicates of blood from several donors. Sequencing was performed on PBMCs. This TCR came from a human donor in good health. Some clones in this sample may be carry-over from other donors' samples. The V and J genes are TRBV20-1 and TRBJ1-1; D gene unclear. CDR3 region: CSAPLESEAFF. The CDR3, as DNA: TGCAGTGCGCCCCTGGAGAGTGAAGCTTTCTTT.